Listed here are 24 T cell receptor beta chains from one sample, sequenced in a study of blood T cell repertoires in COVID-19. Only in-frame clones appear in the TCRdb table, and some are missing; sequencing was by immunoSEQ multiplex PCR. The profile shows a few hundred thousand clones, 82% of them singletons. The sequenced sample was peripheral blood. Every receptor here comes from a woman aged 18-30 years with acute or convalescent COVID-19.

The rearrangement joins TRBV3-1 (or the pseudogene TRBV3-2) to TRBJ2-2; a possible D gene is TRBD2 (6 bases). V was cut by 1 base and J by 1 base, with 10 bases left in between. Germline V gene lookup returns CDR1 LGHDT and CDR2 YNNKEL (reference sequence). The CDR3 has 16 residues. The CDR3 coding sequence is TGTGCCAGCAGCCAAGGACCGGGGGAGAACACCGGGGAGCTGTTTTTT. Translating gives CASSQGPGENTGELFF.

The chain has TRBV7-9 and TRBJ2-1; TRBD2 agrees at 11 bases. Trimming took 3 bases from V and 4 from J; bases not matched to a gene: 2. Germline values: CDR1 SEHNR, CDR2 FQNEAQ (reference sequence). CDR3 size: 15 residues. This CDR3 is CASSLGLAVYNEQFF. The CDR3 DNA is TGTGCCAGCAGCTTGGGACTAGCGGTATACAATGAGCAGTTCTTC.

This clone came up once. The chain carries TRBV3-1 (or the pseudogene TRBV3-2) and TRBJ2-1; possibly TRBD1 for D (6 bases). Germline loops: CDR1 LGHDT, CDR2 YNNKEL (reference sequence). V was trimmed by 5 bases and J by 6 bases, leaving 26 bases between them. This CDR3 region has 18 residues. The CDR3: CASSDRWGQEGPRNEQFF. CDR3 DNA: TGTGCCAGCAGCGACCGGTGGGGGCAAGAGGGTCCACGCAATGAGCAGTTCTTC.

The rearrangement joins TRBV18 to TRBJ2-1, with a possible D match to TRBD2 (6 bases). The germline V gene encodes CDR1 KGHSH and CDR2 LQKENI. V was cut by 0 bases and J by 7 bases, with 10 bases left in between. CDR3 length equals 14 residues. The DNA for the CDR3 is TGTGCCAGCTCACCACCCCCAGGGAGGAATGAGCAGTTCTTC. Amino acid sequence: CASSPPPGRNEQFF.

This clone has just one count. The chain employs TRBV28 and TRBJ1-4, with 11 bases lining up with TRBD1. Germline CDR1 is MDHEN and CDR2 is SYDVKM. Germline trimming cut 2 bases from V and 11 bases from J; bases unmatched to any gene: 10. The CDR3 covers 16 residues. CDR3 region: CASSLLPGQGAEKLFF. In nucleotides, the CDR3 is TGTGCCAGCAGTTTACTCCCCGGACAGGGGGCAGAGAAACTGTTTTTT.

Only one count was recorded for this clone. The rearrangement links TRBV7-9 to TRBJ2-7, with a tentative D call TRBD1 (6 bases). CDR1 and CDR2 from the germline V gene are SEHNR and FQNEAQ (reference sequence). There are 11 residues in the CDR3. V lost 7 bases and J 12 bases, leaving 16 bases between the germline ends. CDR3 sequence reads: CASNKDSLWYF. As DNA, the CDR3 is TGTGCCAGCAACAAGGACAGTTTGTGGTACTTC.

This clone has more than one count but fewer than ten. This chain uses TRBV5-4 with TRBJ2-7; 9 bases map to TRBD1. Trimming cost V 0 bases and J 2 bases; bases outside gene matches: 6. This CDR3 has 16 residues. Looked up from germline, CDR1 is SGHNT and CDR2 is YYREEE (reference sequence). The CDR3 region has the DNA TGTGCCAGCAGCTTGGCCGGGACAGGGCAACCCTACGAGCAGTACTTC. Protein sequence: CASSLAGTGQPYEQYF.

This clone was observed a few times. This rearrangement joins TRBV7-2 to TRBJ1-2, with a weak D call TRBD1 (5 bases). CDR3 length: 12 amino acids. Germline V lookup: CDR1 SGHTA, CDR2 FQGNSA. V lost 4 bases to trimming and J lost 8 bases, with 11 bases between them. The CDR3 bases are TGTGCCAGCAGCTCCCAGGGTGTGGGCTACACCTTC. Protein sequence: CASSSQGVGYTF.

V is TRBV5-3 and J is TRBJ2-7; 10 bases are shared with TRBD2. TRBV5-3 is an ORF for which the function is uncertain. This CDR3 has 15 residues. V shed 3 bases and J 4 bases; nucleotides not matched to a gene: 7. CDR3 sequence (DNA): TGTGCCAGAAGCTCGAAGGTAGCGGGAGGTTACGAGCAGTACTTC. As protein: CARSSKVAGGYEQYF.

The genes are TRBV15 and TRBJ1-4; D remains ambiguous. The CDR3 covers 12 residues. V lost 5 bases to trimming and J lost 13 bases, with 14 bases between them. CDR1 is LNHNV and CDR2 is YYDKDF in the germline V gene (reference sequence). The CDR3 loop is CATSPQSRGLFF. CDR3 in DNA: TGTGCCACCAGCCCTCAATCCCGGGGACTGTTTTTT.

This clone appeared a few times. CDR3 loop: CASRPFTTATNEKLFF. CDR3 bases: TGTGCCAGCAGACCATTTACGACAGCAACTAATGAAAAACTGTTTTTT. This rearrangement joins TRBV27 to TRBJ1-4, with a weak D call TRBD1 (5 bases). Per the germline V gene, CDR1 is MNHEY and CDR2 is SMNVEV (reference sequence). The V end was cut by 6 bases, the J end by 0 bases, with 14 bases between. This CDR3 is 16 amino acids long.

The gene calls are TRBV27 and TRBJ2-1, with TRBD2 as a possible D gene (7 bases). The CDR3 sequence is 15 residues long. V was shortened by 7 bases and J by 3 bases, with 16 bases between the two germline ends. Germline loops: CDR1 MNHEY, CDR2 SMNVEV (reference sequence). This CDR3 is CASTLRGTIYNEQFF. The DNA for the CDR3 is TGTGCCAGCACCTTGAGGGGGACTATCTACAATGAGCAGTTCTTC.

This clone was picked up one time. CDR3 sequence (DNA): TGTGCCAGCAGCTACGGGCTAGCGGGAGGACCCTACAATGAGCAGTTCTTC. It yields the protein CASSYGLAGGPYNEQFF. The genes are TRBV5-4 and TRBJ2-1; 11 bases agree with TRBD2. This CDR3 has 17 residues. Trimming at V came to 3 bases and at J to 2 bases, leaving 7 bases not matched to a gene. Germline-derived CDR1 and CDR2 are SGHNT and YYREEE (reference sequence). Full variable domain (rest looked up from reference TRBV5-4 and TRBJ2-1): ETGVTQSPTHLIKTRGQQVTLRCSSQSGHNTVSWYQQALGQGPQFIFQYYREEENGRGNFPPRFSGLQFPNYSSELNVNALELDDSALYLCASSYGLAGGPYNEQFFGPGTRLTVL.

The chain recombines TRBV5-1 with TRBJ2-1, with 11 bases fitting TRBD1. CDR1 and CDR2 (germline): SGHRS, YFSETQ. The CDR3 contains 19 residues. The ends lost 1 base at V and 7 bases at J; junction bases unmatched: 16. CDR3 loop: CASSLRDRGYEVGGNEQFF. In DNA form, the CDR3 reads TGCGCCAGCAGCTTGAGGGACAGGGGGTACGAAGTGGGTGGGAATGAGCAGTTCTTC.

The sample holds a few counts of this clone. The chain joins TRBV5-5 to TRBJ1-6; maybe TRBD1 (5 bases). Trimming took 2 bases from V and 6 from J, leaving 12 bases between them. CDR3 length: 15 amino acids. The germline V gene encodes CDR1 SGHKS and CDR2 YYEKEE (reference sequence). The CDR3 DNA reads as TGTGCCAGCAGCTTCTGGGGCAGGGTTAATTCACCCCTCCACTTT. Its translation is CASSFWGRVNSPLHF. Looking up the rest from reference TRBV5-5 and TRBJ1-6 gives the full variable domain: DAGVTQSPTHLIKTRGQQVTLRCSPISGHKSVSWYQQVLGQGPQFIFQYYEKEERGRGNFPDRFSARQFPNYSSELNVNALLLGDSALYLCASSFWGRVNSPLHFGNGTRLTVT.

The chain joins TRBV4-3 to TRBJ2-3; TRBD2 matches 12 bases. The ends lost 2 bases at V and 4 bases at J; junction bases unmatched: 10. The CDR3 loop spans 18 amino acids. Germline V gives CDR1 LGHNA, CDR2 YSLEER. The chain's CDR3 is CASSQTDLGLAGADTQYF. CDR3 DNA: TGCGCCAGCAGCCAAACGGACCTGGGACTAGCGGGCGCAGATACGCAGTATTTT.

V and J are TRBV27 and TRBJ2-7; 11 positions agree with TRBD2. Germline lookup yields CDR1 MNHEY and CDR2 SMNVEV (reference sequence). The length of the CDR3 is 18 residues. J was trimmed by 2 bases and V by 8 bases; bases with no gene match: 17. In DNA form, the CDR3 reads TGTGCCAGCGGCACTCTACCTAAGACTAGCGGGGTTACCTACGAGCAGTACTTC. Amino acid sequence: CASGTLPKTSGVTYEQYF.

V is TRBV5-1 and J is TRBJ2-2; D not certain. This CDR3 comprises 14 residues. Deletions cut 4 bases from V and 6 bases from J, with 13 bases between. CDR1 and CDR2 (germline): SGHRS, YFSETQ. CDR3 loop: CASSPWAGPGELFF. The CDR3 DNA reads as TGCGCCAGCAGCCCCTGGGCAGGTCCCGGGGAGCTGTTTTTT.

This rearrangement joins TRBV14 to TRBJ2-3, with D unclear. This CDR3 has 13 residues. CDR1 is SGHDN, CDR2 FVKESK, per germline. Trimming took 1 base from V and 5 from J, leaving 7 bases between them. The CDR3 loop reads CASSQVGVDTQYF. The CDR3 DNA reads as TGTGCCAGCAGCCAAGTCGGTGTAGATACGCAGTATTTT.

The sample holds one count of this clone. The rearrangement joins TRBV30 to TRBJ1-3, with 8 bases matching TRBD1. Germline values: CDR1 GTSNPN, CDR2 SVGIG (reference sequence). CDR3 length: 16 residues. J gave up 0 bases and V 4 bases, and 8 bases lay outside the gene matches. The CDR3 here is CAWNGTGRVSGNTIYF. CDR3 DNA sequence: TGTGCCTGGAATGGGACAGGACGAGTCTCTGGAAACACCATATATTTT.

This clone came up once. The chain employs TRBV4-3 and TRBJ2-7, with 7 bases fitting TRBD2. Germline CDR1 reads LGHNA; CDR2 reads YSLEER. The CDR3 loop spans 15 amino acids. V gave up 2 bases and J gave up 0 bases; unmatched junction bases: 4. Written as DNA, the CDR3 is TGCGCCAGCAGCCAATATCTAGCGGACTCCTACGAGCAGTACTTC. Its protein product is CASSQYLADSYEQYF.

The rearrangement links TRBV7-9 to TRBJ2-1; no clear D gene. Germline-derived CDR1 and CDR2 are SEHNR and FQNEAQ (reference sequence). The CDR3 runs 16 residues. V was clipped by 1 base and J by 0 bases, with 10 bases between them. For the CDR3, the DNA is TGTGCCAGCAGCTTAGACCCCCGGAGCTCCTACAATGAGCAGTTCTTC. It specifies CASSLDPRSSYNEQFF. The full variable domain, in which reference TRBV7-9 and TRBJ2-1 provide the parts outside the CDR3, is DTGVSQNPRHKITKRGQNVTFRCDPISEHNRLYWYRQTLGQGPEFLTYFQNEAQLEKSRLLSDRFSAERPKGSFSTLEIQRTEQGDSAMYLCASSLDPRSSYNEQFFGPGTRLTVL.

The chain couples TRBV29-1 to TRBJ2-1, with D tentatively TRBD1 (6 bases). Trimming stripped 6 bases from V and 9 bases from J, with 21 bases between. The CDR3 contains 14 residues. Germline CDR1 is SQVTM and CDR2 is ANQGSEA. The CDR3 coding sequence is TGCAGCGTCGCCGGGACACGACGGACGGGTGAGCAGTTCTTC. Amino acid sequence: CSVAGTRRTGEQFF.

This clone appeared a few times. J is TRBJ2-7 and V is TRBV6-6; 7 bases are a match to TRBD1. There are 15 residues in the CDR3. The trim removed 6 bases at V and 6 bases at J, leaving 14 bases unmatched. The germline CDR1 and CDR2 sequences are MNHNY and SVGAGI (reference sequence). The CDR3 DNA reads as TGTGCCAGCAGCCGGGACAGCCGCCAAGGTAGCGAGCAGTACTTC. Encoded protein: CASSRDSRQGSEQYF.